This T cell receptor beta chain was documented in a study of CD8+ T cells in alopecia areata. Overall study: A regimen of oral tofacitinib, 5 to 10 mg twice daily, was given to treated patients. Findings of the study overall: With tofacitinib ongoing, many expanded lesional clones persisted in both scalp and blood.

TCR sequencing used cDNA made by reverse transcription of extracted RNA. Repertoires were generated with immunoSEQ multiplex PCR, while TCRdb's copy carries only in-frame clones and drops some. This table has 130,000 to 150,000 clones, 80% to 90% appearing once. Treatment here: oral pan-JAK inhibitor, 5-10 mg twice daily. The CDR3 runs to 14 residues. With V trimmed by 2 bases and J by 5 bases, 3 bases remained unmatched. CDR1 and CDR2 (germline): SGDLS, YYNGEE. Concerning this clone: What it binds is unknown.

The chain joins TRBV9 to TRBJ1-1; TRBD1 matches at 10 bases. This clonotype was sampled from a human donor with alopecia areata. Material: CD8+ T cells sorted from blood, obtained at week 4, from a patient treated with tofacitinib. This CDR3 is CASSVGQGKTEAFF. CDR3 in DNA: TGTGCCAGCAGCGTGGGACAGGGGAAGACTGAAGCTTTCTTT.